Listed here is a single T cell receptor beta chain. The germline V gene has CDR1 SGHAT and CDR2 FQNNGV. The length of the CDR3 is 14 residues. V gave up 4 bases and J gave up 3 bases, with 9 bases separating them. The sample is drawn from a study of blood T cell repertoires in COVID-19. Study-level information: There were acute and convalescent COVID-19 samples, and they came from the United States, Italy and Spain.

In the authors' methods: Researchers report that nucleated cell counts were estimated from reference gene primer amplification. Method: immunoSEQ multiplex PCR; TCRdb's copy keeps in-frame clones and lacks some. V and J calls and clone size are given by that table; D and trimming were obtained from the DNA. The sample contains about 100,000 clones, around 81% of which appear only once. The chain has TRBV11-2 and TRBJ1-4; no reliable D call. Sequencing used peripheral blood. The receptor was derived from a man aged 45-65 years who had recovered from COVID-19. The CDR3 reads CASSSRRANEKLFF. The CDR3 nucleotides read TGTGCCAGCAGCTCCCGACGGGCTAATGAAAAACTGTTTTTT.